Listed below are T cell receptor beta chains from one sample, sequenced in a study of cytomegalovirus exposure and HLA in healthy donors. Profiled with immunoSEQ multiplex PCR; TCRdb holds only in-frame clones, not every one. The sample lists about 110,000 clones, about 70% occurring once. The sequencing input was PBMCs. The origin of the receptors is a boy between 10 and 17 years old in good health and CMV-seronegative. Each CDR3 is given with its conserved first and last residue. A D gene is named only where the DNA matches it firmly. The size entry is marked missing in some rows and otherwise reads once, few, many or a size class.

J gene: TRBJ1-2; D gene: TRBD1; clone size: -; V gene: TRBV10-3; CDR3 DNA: TGTGCCACCAGACCGGGACAGGAGGATCCTTACACCTTC; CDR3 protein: CATRPGQEDPYTF
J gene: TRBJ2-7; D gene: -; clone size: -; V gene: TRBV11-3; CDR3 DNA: TGTGCCAGCAGCCTGGGGCTCTACGAGCAGTACTTC; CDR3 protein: CASSLGLYEQYF
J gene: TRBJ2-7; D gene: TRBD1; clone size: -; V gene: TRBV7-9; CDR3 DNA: TGTGCCAGCAGCCTAGGACAGGGTGGCTACGAGCAGTACTTC; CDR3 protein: CASSLGQGGYEQYF
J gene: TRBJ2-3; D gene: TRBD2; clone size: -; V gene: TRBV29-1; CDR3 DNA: TGCAGCGGCATAACCACTAGCGGGAGGATACCTAGCACAGATACGCAGTATTTT; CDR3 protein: CSGITTSGRIPSTDTQYF
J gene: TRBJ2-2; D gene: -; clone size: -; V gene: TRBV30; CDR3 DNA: TGTGCCTGGAGTTTGACCAGCCTAGGCACCGGGGAGCTGTTTTTT; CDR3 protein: CAWSLTSLGTGELFF
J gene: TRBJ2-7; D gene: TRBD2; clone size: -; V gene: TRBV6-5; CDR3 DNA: TGTGCCAGCAGACTGGGACTAGCGGGAGCCGAGCAGTACTTC; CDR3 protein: CASRLGLAGAEQYF
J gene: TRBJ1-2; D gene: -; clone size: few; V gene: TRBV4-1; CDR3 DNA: TGCGCCAGCAGGACTCCGGGAGGTAACTATGGCTACACCTTC; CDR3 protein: CASRTPGGNYGYTF
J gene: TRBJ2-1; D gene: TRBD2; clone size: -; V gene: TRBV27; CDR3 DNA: TGTGCCAGCAGACAACGGGGGGGAGGGCATGAGCAGTTCTTC; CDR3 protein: CASRQRGGGHEQFF
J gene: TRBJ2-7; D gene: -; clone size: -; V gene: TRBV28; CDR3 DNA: TGTGCCATTGAGGGAGGTTACGAGCAGTACTTC; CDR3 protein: CAIEGGYEQYF
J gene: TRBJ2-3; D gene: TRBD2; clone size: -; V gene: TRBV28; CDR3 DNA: TGTGCCAGCAGTCCCGGGGGGGGGCTCACAGATACGCAGTATTTT; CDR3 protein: CASSPGGGLTDTQYF
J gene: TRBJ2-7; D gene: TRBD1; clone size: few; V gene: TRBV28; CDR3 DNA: TGTGCCAGCAGAGTGGGACAGGGGGCCTCCTACGAGCAGTACTTC; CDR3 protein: CASRVGQGASYEQYF
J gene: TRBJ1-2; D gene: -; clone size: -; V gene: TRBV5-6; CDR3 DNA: TGTGCCAGCAGCTGGGCGGGGGACGGCTACACCTTC; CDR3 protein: CASSWAGDGYTF
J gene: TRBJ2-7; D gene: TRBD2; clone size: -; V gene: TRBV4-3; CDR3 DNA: TGCGCCAGCAGCCAAGGATTAGCGGGAAACGATGGGTACGAGCAGTACTTC; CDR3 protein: CASSQGLAGNDGYEQYF
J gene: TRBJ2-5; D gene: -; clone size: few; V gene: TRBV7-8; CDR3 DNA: TGTGCCAGCAGCTTAGGGCCGGGCGGGACAGTAGGGACCCAGTACTTC; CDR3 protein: CASSLGPGGTVGTQYF
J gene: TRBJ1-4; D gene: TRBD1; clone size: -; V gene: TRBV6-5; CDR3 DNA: TGTGCCAGCAGCCACGGACAGGGGGTAAATGAAAAACTGTTTTTT; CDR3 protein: CASSHGQGVNEKLFF
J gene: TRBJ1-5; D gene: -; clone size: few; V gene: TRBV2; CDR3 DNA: TGTGCCAGCAGTGAACGGGGGTTCAGGAATCAGCCCCAGCATTTT; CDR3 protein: CASSERGFRNQPQHF
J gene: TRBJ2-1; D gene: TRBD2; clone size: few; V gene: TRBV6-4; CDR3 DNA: TGTGCCAGCAGTGACTCTAGCGGGAGTTACAATGAGCAGTTCTTC; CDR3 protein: CASSDSSGSYNEQFF
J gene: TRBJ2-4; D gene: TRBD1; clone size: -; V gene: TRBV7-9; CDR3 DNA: TGTGCCAGCAGCTTTAGGCTCACAGGGGACATTCAGTACTTC; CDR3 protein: CASSFRLTGDIQYF
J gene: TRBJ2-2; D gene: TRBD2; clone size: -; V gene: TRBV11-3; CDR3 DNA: TGTGCCAGCAGCTTGGAGGGACTAGCAAGGGAGGGGGAGCTGTTTTTT; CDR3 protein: CASSLEGLAREGELFF
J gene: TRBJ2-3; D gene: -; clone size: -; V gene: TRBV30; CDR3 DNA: TGTGCCTGGAACCCAATTCAGGATACGCAGTATTTT; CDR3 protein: CAWNPIQDTQYF
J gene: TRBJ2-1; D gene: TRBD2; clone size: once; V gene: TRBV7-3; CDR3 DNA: TGTGCCAGCAGTTCCCGACTAGCGGGACATAGGGAGCAGTTCTTC; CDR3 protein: CASSSRLAGHREQFF
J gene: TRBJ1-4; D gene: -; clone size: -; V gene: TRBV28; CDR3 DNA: TGTGCCAGCAGTCCCTATGATGAAAAACTGTTTTTT; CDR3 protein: CASSPYDEKLFF
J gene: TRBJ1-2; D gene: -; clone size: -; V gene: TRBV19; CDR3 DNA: TGTGCCAGTAGTATAGATCCCCAATCACCCCCTGGAGGGGGCTACACCTTC; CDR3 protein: CASSIDPQSPPGGGYTF
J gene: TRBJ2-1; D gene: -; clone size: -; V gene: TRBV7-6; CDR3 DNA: TGTGCCAGCAGCCCCAAAATTGGGGGGAATGAGCAGTTCTTC; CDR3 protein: CASSPKIGGNEQFF
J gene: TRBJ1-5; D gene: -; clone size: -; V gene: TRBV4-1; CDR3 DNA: TGCGCCAGCAGCCAAGAGGGGGCGAATCAGCCCCAGCATTTT; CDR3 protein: CASSQEGANQPQHF
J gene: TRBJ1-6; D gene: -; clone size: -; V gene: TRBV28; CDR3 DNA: TGTGCCAGCAGTTTAGACAGGTTCTTCTATAATTCACCCCTCCACTTT; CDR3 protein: CASSLDRFFYNSPLHF
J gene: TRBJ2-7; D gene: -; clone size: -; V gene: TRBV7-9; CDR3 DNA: TGTGCCAGCAGCTCACAGGCCTACGAGCAGTACTTC; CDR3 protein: CASSSQAYEQYF
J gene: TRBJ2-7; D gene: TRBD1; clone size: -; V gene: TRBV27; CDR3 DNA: TGTGCCAGCAGTTCCGCGGACAGGGGGCTAGACGAGCAGTACTTC; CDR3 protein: CASSSADRGLDEQYF
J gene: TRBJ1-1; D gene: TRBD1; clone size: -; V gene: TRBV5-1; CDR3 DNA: TGCGCCAGCAGCTTGGATACAGGGGGCACTGAAGCTTTCTTT; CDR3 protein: CASSLDTGGTEAFF
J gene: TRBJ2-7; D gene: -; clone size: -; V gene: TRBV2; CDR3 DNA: TGTGCCAGCAGTGAGGAGGGGTATAAGCAGTACTTC; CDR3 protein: CASSEEGYKQYF
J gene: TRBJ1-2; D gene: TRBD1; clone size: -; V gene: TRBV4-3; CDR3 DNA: TGCGCCAGCAGCCAACATGGACAGGACTACTATGGCTACACCTTC; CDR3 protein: CASSQHGQDYYGYTF
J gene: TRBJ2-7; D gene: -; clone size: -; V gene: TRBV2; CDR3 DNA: TGTGCCAGCAGACCTTCAGGGGCCTTTTCTTACGAGCAGTACTTC; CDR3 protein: CASRPSGAFSYEQYF
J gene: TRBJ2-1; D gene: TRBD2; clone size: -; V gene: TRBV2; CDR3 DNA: TGTGCCAGCAGGACCCCTGCCGGGGGAGGGGATAATGAGCAGTTCTTC; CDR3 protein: CASRTPAGGGDNEQFF
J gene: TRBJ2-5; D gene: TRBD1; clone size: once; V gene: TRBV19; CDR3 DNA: TGTGCCAGTAGTTGGGGCGAGAGGGGGCGCAACCCGACCCAGTACTTC; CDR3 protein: CASSWGERGRNPTQYF
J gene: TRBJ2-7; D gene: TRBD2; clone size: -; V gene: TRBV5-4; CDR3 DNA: TGTGCCAGCAGCTTGGGCGGACTAGCGGGACTCTCCTACGAGCAGTACTTC; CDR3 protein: CASSLGGLAGLSYEQYF
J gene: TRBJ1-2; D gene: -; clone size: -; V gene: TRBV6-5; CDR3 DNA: TGTGCCAGCAGTCCGTCCAGGGCTAACTATGGCTACACCTTC; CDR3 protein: CASSPSRANYGYTF
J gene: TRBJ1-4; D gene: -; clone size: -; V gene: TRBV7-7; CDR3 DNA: TGTGCTAGCAGCCCCGCCCATGGCGAAAAACTGTTTTTT; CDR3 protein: CASSPAHGEKLFF
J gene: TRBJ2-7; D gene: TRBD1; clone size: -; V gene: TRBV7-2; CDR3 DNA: TGTGCCAGCAGCTTAGTACAGGGGGGCGGTTTGGAGCAGTACTTC; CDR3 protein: CASSLVQGGGLEQYF
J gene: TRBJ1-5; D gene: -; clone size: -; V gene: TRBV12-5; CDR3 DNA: TGTGCTAGTGGTTTGGAGACAGGCAATCAGCCCCAGCATTTT; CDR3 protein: CASGLETGNQPQHF
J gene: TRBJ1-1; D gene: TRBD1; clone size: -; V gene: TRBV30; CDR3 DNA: TGTGCCTGGAGTCGGGACAGGGCCACTGAAGCTTTCTTT; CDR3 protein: CAWSRDRATEAFF
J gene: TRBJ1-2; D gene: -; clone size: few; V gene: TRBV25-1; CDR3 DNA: TGTGCCAGCAGTGAACTCCGGTCCAGACTGGACTATGGCTACACCTTC; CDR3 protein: CASSELRSRLDYGYTF
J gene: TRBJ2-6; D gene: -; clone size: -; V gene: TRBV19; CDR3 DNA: TGTGCCAGTAGCATCGGGGGAGGTGGGGCCAACGTCCTGACTTTC; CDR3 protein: CASSIGGGGANVLTF
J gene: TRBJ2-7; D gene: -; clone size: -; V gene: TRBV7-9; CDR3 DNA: TGTGCCAGCAGCTTAGGGGGCAGGGTCCGCGAGCAGTACTTC; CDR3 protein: CASSLGGRVREQYF
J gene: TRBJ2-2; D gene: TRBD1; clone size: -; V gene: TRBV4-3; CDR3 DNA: TGCGCCAGCAGCCAAGACTGGCAGGGGGCAAACACCGGGGAGCTGTTTTTT; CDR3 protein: CASSQDWQGANTGELFF
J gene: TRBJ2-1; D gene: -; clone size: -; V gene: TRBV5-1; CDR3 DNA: TGCGCCAGCAGCATCCTCCCTAGCGCCCCCCAGTTCTTC; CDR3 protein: CASSILPSAPQFF
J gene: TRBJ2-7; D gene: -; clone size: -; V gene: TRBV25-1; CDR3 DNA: TGTGCCAGCAGTGAATATGAAAGGGGCGAGCAGTACTTC; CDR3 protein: CASSEYERGEQYF
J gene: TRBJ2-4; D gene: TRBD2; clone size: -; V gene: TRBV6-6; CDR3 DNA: TGTGCCAGCAGTTCACTAGCGGGGGGCGTGTACATTCAGTACTTC; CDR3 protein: CASSSLAGGVYIQYF
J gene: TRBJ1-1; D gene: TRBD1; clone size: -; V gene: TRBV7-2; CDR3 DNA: TGTGCCAGCAGCTTGACAGGGATCACTGAAGCTTTCTTT; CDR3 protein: CASSLTGITEAFF